These 21 T cell receptor beta chains originate from one sample sequenced in a study of T cells in Graves' hyperthyroidism and ophthalmopathy. Authors of the study amplified TCR beta CDR3 regions from RNA transcripts. RT-PCR in the first round (using the HTBI primer set) targeted the TCR CDR3. TCRdb used MiXCR to reprocess the multiplex PCR reads, holding one entry per CDR3 protein. The sample gives 550,000 to 800,000 distinct CDR3 sequences, roughly a sixth of which show up once; around a sixth is in the top ten. The sequencing sample was made of blood. The receptors were gathered from a man aged 50 or older with Graves' hyperthyroidism.

This clonotype was picked up many times. This chain links TRBV27 with TRBJ2-1; 10 bases map to TRBD1. The V gene's germline CDR1 is MNHEY and CDR2 SMNVEV (reference sequence). The J segment lost 2 bases and the V segment lost 6 bases, leaving 16 bases of the junction unmatched. The CDR3 covers 19 residues. The CDR3 protein is CASRPGQGGGTRTYNEQFF. In DNA, the CDR3 is TGTGCCAGCAGACCCGGACAGGGGGGGGGGACCCGGACCTACAATGAGCAGTTCTTC.

The chain is built from TRBV28 and TRBJ2-7; D is unclear. Trimming took off 7 bases at V and 9 bases at J, with 22 bases between the two ends. Germline V gives CDR1 MDHEN, CDR2 SYDVKM. This CDR3 has 14 amino acids. CDR3 sequence: CASTQGYDSYPQYF. In DNA, the CDR3 is TGTGCCAGCACCCAAGGGTACGACTCCTACCCGCAGTACTTC.

This clonotype occurred many times. V gene TRBV12-3 or TRBV12-4 combines with J gene TRBJ1-6; D is ambiguous. The CDR3 length is 12 residues. Trimming removed 6 bases at V and 7 bases at J, with 7 bases between. DNA of the CDR3: TGTGCCAGCAGCCTGGAAAATTCACCCCTCCACTTT. Its translation is CASSLENSPLHF.

This clonotype was counted many times. The chain links TRBV7-2 to TRBJ2-3; possible D gene TRBD1, 5 bases. Between the trimmed V and J ends, which lost 5 bases and 6 bases, there was a span of 18 bases. CDR3 length equals 15 residues. CDR1 SGHTA and CDR2 FQGNSA come from the germline V gene. The CDR3 region is CASSHGPEKGDTQYF. The DNA of the CDR3 is TGTGCCAGCAGCCACGGGCCAGAGAAGGGGGATACGCAGTATTTT.

This clonotype was recorded at least ten times. The chain recombines TRBV12-3 or TRBV12-4 with TRBJ2-5, with TRBD1 as a possible D gene (5 bases). CDR3 length equals 13 residues. V gave up 3 bases and J gave up 6 bases, with 11 bases separating them. The CDR3 nucleotides read TGTGCCAGCAGTTTGGGCAGGGTGAAGACCCAGTACTTC. Amino acid sequence: CASSLGRVKTQYF.

In regard to this clonotype: Given a much more abundant clone one base away, this may be a read error. The CDR3 reads CASSQRQGLNTEAFF. The DNA for the CDR3 is TGTGCCAGCAGTCAACGACAGGGATTGAACACTGAAGCTTTCTTT. The chain has TRBV27 and TRBJ1-1; TRBD1 matches 7 bases. CDR1 is MNHEY, CDR2 SMNVEV, per germline (reference sequence). This CDR3 is built from 15 residues. V trimming: 5 bases; J trimming: 0 bases; junction bases outside the gene matches: 6.

The rearrangement links TRBV2 to TRBJ2-1; possibly TRBD2 for D (7 bases). Trimming cost V 6 bases and J 6 bases, with 15 bases left between them. The CDR3 is made up of 14 amino acids. The V gene's germline CDR1 is SNHLY and CDR2 FYNNEI. This CDR3 reads CASSGGPGSNEQFF. The DNA for the CDR3 is TGTGCCAGCAGCGGGGGGCCCGGGAGCAATGAGCAGTTCTTC.

At least ten counts were recorded for this clonotype. The J gene is TRBJ1-1, the V gene TRBV30; D not certain. Trimming removed 0 bases at V and 0 bases at J, with 5 bases between. Germline CDR1 reads GTSNPN; CDR2 reads SVGIG (reference sequence). The CDR3 loop spans 13 amino acids. CDR3 in DNA: TGTGCCTGGAGTGTGTCCGTGAACACTGAAGCTTTCTTT. It translates to CAWSVSVNTEAFF.

The chain is built from TRBV7-3 and TRBJ2-2; 10 positions agree with TRBD2. The V and J ends lost 5 bases and 6 bases, in that order; junction bases with no gene match: 12. Germline values: CDR1 SGHTA, CDR2 FQGTGA. This CDR3 region has 17 residues. CDR3 DNA: TGTGCCAGCAGCCTGCTTCCCTCTAGCGGGAGTCCCGGGGAGCTGTTTTTT. Its translation is CASSLLPSSGSPGELFF. The whole variable domain, filled in from reference TRBV7-3 and TRBJ2-2, reads GAGVSQTPSNKVTEKGKYVELRCDPISGHTALYWYRQSLGQGPEFLIYFQGTGAADDSGLPNDRFFAVRPEGSVSTLKIQRTERGDSAVYLCASSLLPSSGSPGELFFGEGSRLTVL.

The chain recombines TRBV24-1 with TRBJ1-5; no reliable D call. The germline gives CDR1 KGHDR, CDR2 SFDVKD. V lost 4 bases, J lost 0 bases, and 9 bases lay in between. The CDR3 is 15 residues long. The DNA for the CDR3 is TGTGCCACCAGTGACGGAGTTTATAGCAATCAGCCCCAGCATTTT. It encodes CATSDGVYSNQPQHF.

The chain carries TRBV29-1 and TRBJ1-1; 8 bases agree with TRBD1. In germline, CDR1 is SQVTM, CDR2 ANQGSEA. J gave up 2 bases and V 6 bases, and 11 bases lay outside the gene matches. The length of the CDR3 is 15 residues. The CDR3 is CSVTQGAVRNTEAFF. CDR3 sequence (DNA): TGCAGCGTCACTCAGGGGGCAGTTCGAAACACTGAAGCTTTCTTT. Full variable domain (remainder filled in from reference TRBV29-1 and TRBJ1-1): SAVISQKPSRDICQRGTSLTIQCQVDSQVTMMFWYRQQPGQSLTLIATANQGSEATYESGFVIDKFPISRPNLTFSTLTVSNMSPEDSSIYLCSVTQGAVRNTEAFFGQGTRLTVV.

This clonotype was seen many times. The chain employs TRBV12-3 or TRBV12-4 and TRBJ1-6; D gene uncertain. The CDR3 sequence is 13 residues long. V was clipped by 8 bases and J by 5 bases, with 10 bases between them. The CDR3 spells CASGDGDNSPLHF. The CDR3 coding sequence is TGTGCCAGCGGAGACGGTGATAATTCACCCCTCCACTTT.

This clonotype was found a few times. This chain uses TRBV4-1 with TRBJ1-2; D uncertain. V gave up 4 bases and J gave up 5 bases, with 17 bases separating them. CDR1 is MGHRA and CDR2 is YSYEKL in the germline V gene. The CDR3 loop spans 15 amino acids. This CDR3 is CASSRGAANPYGYTF. The DNA for the CDR3 is TGCGCCAGCAGCCGAGGCGCGGCCAACCCTTATGGCTACACCTTC.

The sample holds many counts of this clonotype. The rearrangement links TRBV28 to TRBJ2-7, with D perhaps matching TRBD2 (5 bases). Between the trimmed V and J ends, which lost 11 bases and 2 bases, there was a span of 16 bases. Looked up from germline, CDR1 is MDHEN and CDR2 is SYDVKM. CDR3 size: 13 residues. CDR3: CALGGAATYEQYF. DNA for the CDR3: TGTGCCCTTGGAGGAGCGGCGACCTACGAGCAGTACTTC.

The gene calls are TRBV12-3 or TRBV12-4 and TRBJ2-7; D is unresolved. V dropped 4 bases and J dropped 5 bases, with 12 bases sitting between them. This CDR3 is built from 13 residues. This CDR3 reads CASSSLSYHEQYF. The CDR3 DNA sequence: TGTGCCAGCAGTTCCCTTTCGTACCACGAGCAGTACTTC.

This sequence joins TRBV7-2 and TRBJ1-6; no definite D call. CDR3 length equals 15 residues. The germline V and J ends were trimmed by 1 base and 6 bases, with 10 bases remaining between them. Germline lookup yields CDR1 SGHTA and CDR2 FQGNSA. The CDR3: CASSLEAGPNSPLHF. The CDR3 DNA sequence: TGTGCCAGCAGCTTAGAGGCAGGCCCTAATTCACCCCTCCACTTT.

This clonotype has only a few counts. The chain joins TRBV18 to TRBJ2-7; TRBD2 matches at 9 bases. CDR3 length: 13 amino acids. V lost 3 bases to trimming and J lost 6 bases; unmatched junction nucleotides: 3. Germline lookup yields CDR1 KGHSH and CDR2 LQKENI. The CDR3: CASSPSAGGEQYF. In DNA, the CDR3 is TGTGCCAGCTCACCTTCAGCGGGAGGCGAGCAGTACTTC.

This clonotype has at least ten counts. In DNA, the CDR3 is TGTGCCAGCAGTATTACCGGGACAGGGCTCTACTCCCAAGAGACCCAGTACTTC. The encoded protein is CASSITGTGLYSQETQYF. The chain couples TRBV27 to TRBJ2-5, with 9 bases matching TRBD1. CDR3 length: 18 amino acids. Germline CDR1 MNHEY, CDR2 SMNVEV (reference sequence). Trimming at V came to 5 bases and at J to 1 base, leaving 14 bases not matched to a gene.

The sample holds many counts of this clonotype. The genes are TRBV19 and TRBJ2-1; possibly TRBD2 for D (6 bases). The CDR3 has 14 residues. CDR1 and CDR2 from the germline V gene are LNHDA and SQIVND (reference sequence). V dropped 4 bases and J dropped 2 bases, with 9 bases sitting between them. Written as DNA, the CDR3 is TGTGCCAGTAGTACGACTAGGGCCTACAATGAGCAGTTCTTC. Protein product: CASSTTRAYNEQFF.

This clonotype was seen more than once but under ten times. V gene TRBV9 combines with J gene TRBJ2-1; D not resolved. The V end lost 3 bases, the J end lost 9 bases, and 13 bases lay between the germline ends. Germline-derived CDR1 and CDR2 are SGDLS and YYNGEE. The length of the CDR3 is 13 residues. The CDR3 region is CASSAHIGVEQFF. The CDR3 region has the DNA TGTGCCAGCAGCGCACATATAGGCGTTGAGCAGTTCTTC.

The chain joins TRBV28 to TRBJ2-3; 8 bases match TRBD1. The germline CDR1 and CDR2 sequences are MDHEN and SYDVKM. V was clipped by 4 bases and J by 2 bases; unmatched bases: 8. The CDR3 runs to 16 residues. Here the CDR3 reads CASSSRTGYATDTQYF. DNA of the CDR3: TGTGCCAGCAGTTCTCGGACAGGGTATGCCACAGATACGCAGTATTTT.